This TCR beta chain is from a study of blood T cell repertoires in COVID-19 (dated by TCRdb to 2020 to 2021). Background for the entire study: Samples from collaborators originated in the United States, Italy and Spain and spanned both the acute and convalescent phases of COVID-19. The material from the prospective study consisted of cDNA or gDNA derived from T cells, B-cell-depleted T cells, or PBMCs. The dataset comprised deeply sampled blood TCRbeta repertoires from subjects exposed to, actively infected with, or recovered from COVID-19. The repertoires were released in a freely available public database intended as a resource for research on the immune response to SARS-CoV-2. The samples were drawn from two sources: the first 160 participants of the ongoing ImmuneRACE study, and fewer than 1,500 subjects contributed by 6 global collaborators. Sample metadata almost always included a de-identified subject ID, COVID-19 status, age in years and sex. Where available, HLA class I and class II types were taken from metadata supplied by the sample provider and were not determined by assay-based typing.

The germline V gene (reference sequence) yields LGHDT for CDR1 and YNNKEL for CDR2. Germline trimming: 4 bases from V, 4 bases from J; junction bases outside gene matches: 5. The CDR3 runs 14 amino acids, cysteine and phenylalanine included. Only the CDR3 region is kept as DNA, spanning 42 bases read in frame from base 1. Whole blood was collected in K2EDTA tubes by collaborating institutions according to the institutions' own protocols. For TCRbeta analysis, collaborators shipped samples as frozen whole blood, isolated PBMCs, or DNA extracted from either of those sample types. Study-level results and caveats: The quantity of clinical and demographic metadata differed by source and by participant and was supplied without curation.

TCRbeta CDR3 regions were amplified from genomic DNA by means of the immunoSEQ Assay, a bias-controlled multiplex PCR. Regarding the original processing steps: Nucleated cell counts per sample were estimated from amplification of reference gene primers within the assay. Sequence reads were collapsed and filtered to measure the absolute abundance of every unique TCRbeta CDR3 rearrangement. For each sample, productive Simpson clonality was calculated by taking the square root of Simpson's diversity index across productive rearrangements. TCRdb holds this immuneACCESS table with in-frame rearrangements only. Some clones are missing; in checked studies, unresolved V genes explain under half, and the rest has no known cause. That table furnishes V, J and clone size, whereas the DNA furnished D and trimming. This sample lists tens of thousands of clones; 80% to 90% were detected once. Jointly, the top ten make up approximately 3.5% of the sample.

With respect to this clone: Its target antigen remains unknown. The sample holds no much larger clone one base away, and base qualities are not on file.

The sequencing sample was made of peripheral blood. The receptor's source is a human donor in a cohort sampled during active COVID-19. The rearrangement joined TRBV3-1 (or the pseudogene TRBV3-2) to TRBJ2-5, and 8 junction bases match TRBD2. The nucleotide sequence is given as TGTGCCAGCAGCCCCTTAGCGGGGATAGAGACCCAGTACTTC. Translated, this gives CASSPLAGIETQYF.